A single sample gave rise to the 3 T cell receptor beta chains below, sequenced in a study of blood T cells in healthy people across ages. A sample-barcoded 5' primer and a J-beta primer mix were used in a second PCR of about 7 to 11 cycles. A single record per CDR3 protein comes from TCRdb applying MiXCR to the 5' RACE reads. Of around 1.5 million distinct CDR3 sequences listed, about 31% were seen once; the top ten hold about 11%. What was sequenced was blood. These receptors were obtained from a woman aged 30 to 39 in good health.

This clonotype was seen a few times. The CDR3 loop reads CASSGADVGYGYTF. As DNA, the CDR3 is TGTGCCAGCAGCGGGGCGGACGTCGGGTATGGCTACACCTTC. The chain joins TRBV27 to TRBJ1-2; weak D call: TRBD1 (5 bases). The V and J ends lost 6 bases and 5 bases respectively, with 16 bases between them. CDR3 length equals 14 residues. Germline V lookup: CDR1 MNHEY, CDR2 SMNVEV (reference sequence).

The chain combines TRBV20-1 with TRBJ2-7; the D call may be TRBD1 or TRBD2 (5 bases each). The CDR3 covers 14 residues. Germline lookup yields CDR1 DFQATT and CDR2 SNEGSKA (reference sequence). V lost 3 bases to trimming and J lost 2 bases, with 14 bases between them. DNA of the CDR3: TGCAGTGCTAGGGGTCGGACGGGACCCTACGAGCAGTACTTC. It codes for CSARGRTGPYEQYF.

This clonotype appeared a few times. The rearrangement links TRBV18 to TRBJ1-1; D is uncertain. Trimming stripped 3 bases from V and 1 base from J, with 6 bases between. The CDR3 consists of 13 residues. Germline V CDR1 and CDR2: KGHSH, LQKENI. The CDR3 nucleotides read TGTGCCAGCTCACCTTTCCCGAACACTGAAGCTTTCTTT. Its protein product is CASSPFPNTEAFF.